This TCR beta chain appears in the sequencing data of a study of blood T cell repertoires in COVID-19. Study overall: Acute and convalescent COVID-19 specimens originated in the United States, Italy and Spain. PBMCs, B-cell-depleted T cells, or T cells were the source of the cDNA or gDNA that made up the material.

Germline V gene lookup returns CDR1 SGHAT and CDR2 FQNNGV. V trimming: 1 base; J trimming: 1 base; junction bases outside the gene matches: 0. The CDR3 spans 15 residues. Per the original methods: It was from reference gene primer amplification that nucleated cell counts were estimated. Here immunoSEQ multiplex PCR was the method, and the copy in TCRdb shows in-frame clones only, minus some. That table furnishes V, J and clone size, whereas the DNA furnished D and trimming. This sample has about 110,000 clones, with roughly 70% found just once. The rearrangement uses TRBV11-2 and TRBJ2-3, with TRBD2 matching 9 bases. Sequencing was done on a sample of peripheral blood. This TCR derives from a woman in her 40s with acute or convalescent COVID-19. This chain's CDR3 is CASSLGTSGTDTQYF. DNA for the CDR3: TGTGCCAGCAGCTTAGGGACTAGCGGCACAGATACGCAGTATTTT.